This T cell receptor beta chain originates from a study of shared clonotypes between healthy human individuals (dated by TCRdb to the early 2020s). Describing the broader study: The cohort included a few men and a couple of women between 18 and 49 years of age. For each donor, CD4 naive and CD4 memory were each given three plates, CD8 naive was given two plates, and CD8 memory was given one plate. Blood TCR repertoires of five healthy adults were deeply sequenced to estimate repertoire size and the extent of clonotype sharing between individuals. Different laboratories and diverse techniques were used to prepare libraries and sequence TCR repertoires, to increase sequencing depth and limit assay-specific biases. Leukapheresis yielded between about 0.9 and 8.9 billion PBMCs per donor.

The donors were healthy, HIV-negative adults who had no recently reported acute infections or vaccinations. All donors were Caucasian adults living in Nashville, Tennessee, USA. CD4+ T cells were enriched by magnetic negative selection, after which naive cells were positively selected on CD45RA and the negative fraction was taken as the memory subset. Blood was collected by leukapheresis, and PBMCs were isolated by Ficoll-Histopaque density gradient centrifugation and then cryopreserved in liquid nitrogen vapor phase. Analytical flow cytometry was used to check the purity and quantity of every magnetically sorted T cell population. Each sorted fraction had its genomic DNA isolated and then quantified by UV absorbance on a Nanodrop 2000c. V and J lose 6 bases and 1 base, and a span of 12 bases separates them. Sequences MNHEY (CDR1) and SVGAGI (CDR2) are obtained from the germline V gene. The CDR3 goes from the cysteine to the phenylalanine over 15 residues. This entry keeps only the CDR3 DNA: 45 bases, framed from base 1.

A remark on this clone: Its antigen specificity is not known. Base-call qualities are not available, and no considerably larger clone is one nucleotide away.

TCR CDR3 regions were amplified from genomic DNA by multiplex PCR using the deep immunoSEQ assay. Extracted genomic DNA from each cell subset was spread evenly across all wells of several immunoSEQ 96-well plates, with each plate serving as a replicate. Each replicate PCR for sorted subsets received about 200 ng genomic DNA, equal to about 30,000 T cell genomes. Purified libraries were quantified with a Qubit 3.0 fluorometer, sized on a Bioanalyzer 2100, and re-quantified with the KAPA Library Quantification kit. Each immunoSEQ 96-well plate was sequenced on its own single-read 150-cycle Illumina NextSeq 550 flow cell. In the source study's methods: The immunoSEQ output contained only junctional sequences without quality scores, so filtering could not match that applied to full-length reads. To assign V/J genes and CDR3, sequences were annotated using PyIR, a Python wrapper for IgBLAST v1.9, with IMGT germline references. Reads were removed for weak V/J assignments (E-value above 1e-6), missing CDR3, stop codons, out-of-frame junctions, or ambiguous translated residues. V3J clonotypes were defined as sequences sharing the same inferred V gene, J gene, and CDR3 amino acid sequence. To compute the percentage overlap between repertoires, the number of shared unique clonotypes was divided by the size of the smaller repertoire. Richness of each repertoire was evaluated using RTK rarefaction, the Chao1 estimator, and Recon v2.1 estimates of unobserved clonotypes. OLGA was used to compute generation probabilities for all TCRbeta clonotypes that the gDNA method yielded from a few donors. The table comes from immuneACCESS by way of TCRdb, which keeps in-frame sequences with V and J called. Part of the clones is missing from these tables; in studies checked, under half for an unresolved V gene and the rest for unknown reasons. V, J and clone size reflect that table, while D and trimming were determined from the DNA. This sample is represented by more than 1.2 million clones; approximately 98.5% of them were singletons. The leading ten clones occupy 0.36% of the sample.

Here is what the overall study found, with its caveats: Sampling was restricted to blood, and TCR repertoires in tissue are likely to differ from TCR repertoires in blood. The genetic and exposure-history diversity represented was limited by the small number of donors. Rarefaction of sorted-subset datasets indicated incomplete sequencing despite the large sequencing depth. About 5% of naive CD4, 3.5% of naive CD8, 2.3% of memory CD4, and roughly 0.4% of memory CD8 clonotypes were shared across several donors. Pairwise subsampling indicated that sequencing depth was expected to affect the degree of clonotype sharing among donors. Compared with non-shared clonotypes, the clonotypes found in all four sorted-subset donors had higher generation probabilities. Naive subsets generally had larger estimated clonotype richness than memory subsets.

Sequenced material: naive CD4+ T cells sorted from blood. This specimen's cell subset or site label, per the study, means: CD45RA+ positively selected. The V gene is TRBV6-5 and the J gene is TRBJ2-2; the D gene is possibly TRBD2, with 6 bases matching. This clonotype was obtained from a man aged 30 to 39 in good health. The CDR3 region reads CASRRGSGNTGELFF. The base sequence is TGTGCCAGCAGGCGGGGTAGCGGGAACACCGGGGAGCTGTTTTTT.